The text below deals with one T cell receptor (beta chain). Its specificity is unknown. This sample was taken from a study of monozygotic twins with inflammatory bowel disease. The team made cDNA by running eight separate reactions for each sample. Template switching incorporated UMIs with a 6-nucleotide sample barcode. Nested amplification of TCRalpha and TCRbeta cDNA involved two PCRs of roughly 16 and 10 cycles. Using the 5' RACE reads, TCRdb records one entry per CDR3 protein without DNA. This repertoire includes about 420,000 distinct CDR3 sequences. Findings of the study overall: Resolution of different T cell subtypes was not achieved.

The CDR3 covers 17 residues. CDR1 and CDR2 (germline): GTSNPN, SVGIG (reference sequence). Sequencing input: blood. The origin of this receptor is a human donor with ulcerative colitis or Crohn's disease, or a healthy co-twin of an affected twin (not recorded which). The gene calls are TRBV30 and TRBJ2-1; absent DNA, TCRdb's TRBD2 call cannot be checked. The CDR3: CAWSVRVSAGLYNEQFF. Full variable domain (rest looked up from reference TRBV30 and TRBJ2-1): SQTIHQWPATLVQPVGSPLSLECTVEGTSNPNLYWYRQAAGRGLQLLFYSVGIGQISSEVPQNLSASRPQDRQFILSSKKLLLSDSGFYLCAWSVRVSAGLYNEQFFGPGTRLTVL.